Following are 25 T cell receptor beta chains from one sample sequenced in a study of blood T cell repertoires in COVID-19. Measured with immunoSEQ multiplex PCR; TCRdb has only the in-frame clones, and not every one. The sample has approximately 110,000 clones; more than 80% are singletons. The sample taken for sequencing was peripheral blood. The origin of the receptors is a middle-aged woman with acute or convalescent COVID-19.

The chain employs TRBV5-6 and TRBJ1-1; 8 nucleotides agree with TRBD1. The CDR3 is 16 amino acids. With 0 bases clipped from V and 5 bases from J, the junction kept 9 bases outside the gene matches. Germline V CDR1 and CDR2: SGHDT, YYEEEE. For the CDR3, the DNA is TGTGCCAGCAGCTTGGACACAGGGGGAGTTTGGACTGAAGCTTTCTTT. It translates to CASSLDTGGVWTEAFF.

The gene calls are TRBV14 and TRBJ2-4; possible D gene TRBD1, 5 bases. The V gene lost 0 bases and the J gene lost 8 bases, with 17 bases spanning the gap. From germline, CDR1 is SGHDN and CDR2 FVKESK. This CDR3 is built from 16 residues. The CDR3 spells CASSQEGAGRWDIQYF. CDR3 coding DNA: TGTGCCAGCAGCCAAGAAGGAGCAGGGCGGTGGGACATTCAGTACTTC.

The V call is TRBV11-3, the J call TRBJ2-2; 14 bases match TRBD2. The J segment lost 2 bases and the V segment lost 5 bases, leaving 7 bases of the junction unmatched. Per germline, CDR1 SGHNT and CDR2 YENEEA. CDR3 length: 18 residues. CDR3 region: CASSKEGLAGVNTGELFF. In DNA, the CDR3 is TGTGCCAGCAGCAAAGAGGGACTAGCGGGGGTTAACACCGGGGAGCTGTTTTTT.

The rearrangement uses TRBV30 and TRBJ1-1; TRBD1 matches 8 bases. The CDR3 is 14 amino acids. Germline trimming cut 5 bases from V and 7 bases from J; bases unmatched to any gene: 12. The germline CDR1 and CDR2 sequences are GTSNPN and SVGIG (reference sequence). CDR3 sequence reads: CAWSQWDRRNEAFF. CDR3 coding DNA: TGTGCCTGGTCACAATGGGACAGGCGGAATGAAGCTTTCTTT.

A single count supports this clone. The CDR3 spells CASSSAGASGANVLTF. The CDR3, as DNA: TGTGCCAGCAGCTCGGCAGGGGCTTCTGGGGCCAACGTCCTGACTTTC. The rearrangement links TRBV5-4 to TRBJ2-6; possible D gene TRBD1, 6 bases. The CDR3 consists of 16 residues. V was shortened by 3 bases and J by 1 base, with 11 bases between the two germline ends. Germline V gives CDR1 SGHNT, CDR2 YYREEE (reference sequence).

This clone was seen a few times. The chain uses TRBV5-1 and TRBJ2-3; D remains unclear. With 5 bases removed from V and 1 base from J, the gap between germline ends came to 11 bases. CDR1 is SGHRS and CDR2 is YFSETQ in the germline V gene. This CDR3 contains 14 residues. The CDR3 sequence: CASRPQSGTDTQYF. For the CDR3, the DNA is TGCGCCAGCAGGCCTCAGAGCGGCACAGATACGCAGTATTTT.

The chain has TRBV7-3 and TRBJ1-6; tentatively, D is TRBD1 (5 bases). Trimming took 5 bases from V and 9 from J, leaving 11 bases between them. The germline CDR1 and CDR2 sequences are SGHTA and FQGTGA. The CDR3 runs to 13 residues. The CDR3 DNA follows: TGTGCCAGCAGCCGGACAACAAGTTCACCCCTCCACTTT. Translated: CASSRTTSSPLHF.

This sequence joins TRBV28 and TRBJ2-1; D is unclear. CDR3 length equals 11 residues. V lost 5 bases and J lost 6, with 5 bases in between. Looked up from germline, CDR1 is MDHEN and CDR2 is SYDVKM. The CDR3 coding sequence is TGTGCCAGCAGTGTGGCCAATGAGCAGTTCTTC. Amino acid sequence: CASSVANEQFF.

J is TRBJ1-2 and V is TRBV28; 9 nucleotides agree with TRBD1. Germline assignment: CDR1 MDHEN and CDR2 SYDVKM. With V trimmed by 1 base and J by 10 bases, 7 bases remained unmatched. The CDR3 totals 14 residues. The CDR3 bases are TGTGCCAGCAGTTTATACCCGACAGGGGGGGCCTACACCTTC. Amino acids: CASSLYPTGGAYTF.

The genes are TRBV19 and TRBJ2-2; D unresolved. Deletions cut 10 bases from V and 3 bases from J, with 9 bases between. The CDR3 is 12 residues long. Per germline, CDR1 LNHDA and CDR2 SQIVND (reference sequence). CDR3 loop: CATQVHTGELFF. CDR3 nucleotide sequence: TGTGCCACTCAGGTCCACACCGGGGAGCTGTTTTTT.

The rearrangement links TRBV28 to TRBJ1-6; no definite D call. Germline CDR1 and CDR2: MDHEN and SYDVKM. The V and J ends lost 2 bases and 3 bases respectively, with 8 bases between them. The CDR3 has 15 residues. CDR3 amino acids: CASSLRRDYNSPLHF. In DNA, the CDR3 is TGTGCCAGCAGTTTACGGAGGGACTATAATTCACCCCTCCACTTT.

This clone was detected only a few times. DNA for the CDR3: TGCGCCAGCAGCCCGGGACAGGGGGCAGTCGGGTATAATTCACCCCTCCACTTT. Its translation: CASSPGQGAVGYNSPLHF. V usage is TRBV5-1 and J usage is TRBJ1-6, with TRBD1 matching over 12 bases. Germline loops: CDR1 SGHRS, CDR2 YFSETQ. Unmatched junction bases numbered 9, after V lost 4 bases and J lost 4 bases. The CDR3 loop spans 18 amino acids.

The chain has TRBV7-6 and TRBJ1-5; TRBD1 is a possible D gene (6 bases). Trimming cost V 6 bases and J 11 bases, with 17 bases left between them. Germline CDR1 SGHVS, CDR2 FNYEAQ. The CDR3 totals 13 residues. The CDR3 bases are TGTGCCAGCAGGCCAGGGGCTATCGGGGCCCAGCATTTT. Translated: CASRPGAIGAQHF.

This clone appeared a few times. The CDR3 reads CAWTKQNTEAFF. CDR3 nucleotides: TGTGCCTGGACCAAACAGAACACTGAAGCTTTCTTT. The J gene is TRBJ1-1, the V gene TRBV30; D is undetermined. Germline V CDR1 and CDR2: GTSNPN, SVGIG (reference sequence). The CDR3 is made up of 12 amino acids. The V end lost 4 bases, the J end lost 1 base, and 7 bases lay between the germline ends.

The rearrangement joins TRBV5-4 to TRBJ1-1; D is unclear. V lost 7 bases and J 4 bases, leaving 14 bases between the germline ends. This CDR3 comprises 13 residues. CDR1 SGHNT and CDR2 YYREEE come from the germline V gene (reference sequence). CDR3 DNA: TGTGCCAGCGGGAGGGCCCTGCGCACTGAAGCTTTCTTT. This encodes CASGRALRTEAFF.

The V and J genes are TRBV6-1 and TRBJ2-3; the D gene is possibly TRBD1 (6 bases). CDR1 and CDR2 from the germline V gene are MNHNS and SASEGT. V was cut by 1 base and J by 6 bases, with 14 bases left in between. The CDR3 loop spans 15 amino acids. CDR3 nucleotide sequence: TGTGCCAGCAGTGAAGGCCCATCAGGGGCTGATACGCAGTATTTT. The encoded protein is CASSEGPSGADTQYF.

The chain employs TRBV19 and TRBJ1-3; perhaps TRBD1 as D (5 bases). The CDR3 consists of 17 residues. V was pared by 3 bases and J by 0 bases, with 15 bases between. Germline lookup yields CDR1 LNHDA and CDR2 SQIVND (reference sequence). CDR3 in amino acids: CASSMGGKGFSGNTIYF. The CDR3 DNA sequence: TGTGCCAGTAGTATGGGGGGTAAGGGGTTCTCTGGAAACACCATATATTTT. The variable domain in full, with the rest retrieved from reference TRBV19 and TRBJ1-3, is DGGITQSPKYLFRKEGQNVTLSCEQNLNHDAMYWYRQDPGQGLRLIYYSQIVNDFQKGDIAEGYSVSREKKESFPLTVTSAQKNPTAFYLCASSMGGKGFSGNTIYFGEGSWLTVV.

The J gene is TRBJ1-2, the V gene TRBV28, with D possibly being TRBD1 (6 bases). CDR1 and CDR2 from the germline V gene are MDHEN and SYDVKM. This CDR3 contains 14 residues. The V gene lost 5 bases and the J gene lost 4 bases, with 14 bases spanning the gap. The DNA for the CDR3 is TGTGCCAGCAGTAAACCAGGACAGATCTATGGCTACACCTTC. Translated: CASSKPGQIYGYTF.

The DNA of the CDR3 is TGTGCCAGCGGCGGGGGCCCCATTTGGGAGCAGTACTTC. Translated: CASGGGPIWEQYF. J is TRBJ2-7 and V is TRBV27; tentative D call: TRBD2 (7 bases). The length of the CDR3 is 13 residues. With 8 bases removed from V and 7 bases from J, the gap between germline ends came to 18 bases. Germline CDR1 reads MNHEY; CDR2 reads SMNVEV (reference sequence).

V and J are TRBV5-1 and TRBJ2-1; D is possibly TRBD2 (6 bases). V lost 0 bases to trimming and J lost 2 bases, with 12 bases between them. Germline V gives CDR1 SGHRS, CDR2 YFSETQ. The CDR3 length is 16 residues. CDR3 amino acids: CASSLATSNTYNEQFF. The DNA for the CDR3 is TGCGCCAGCAGCTTGGCAACTAGCAACACCTACAATGAGCAGTTCTTC.

The chain couples TRBV12-3 or TRBV12-4 to TRBJ1-2; D possibly corresponds to TRBD1 (5 bases). This CDR3 contains 13 residues. Trimming cost V 3 bases and J 5 bases, with 10 bases left between them. The CDR3 DNA reads as TGTGCCAGCAGTTTGCAGGGATATTATGGCTACACCTTC. This encodes CASSLQGYYGYTF.

The J gene is TRBJ2-1, the V gene TRBV5-1; TRBD2 is a possible D gene (6 bases). CDR1 SGHRS and CDR2 YFSETQ come from the germline V gene. V was pared by 4 bases and J by 2 bases, with 13 bases between. The CDR3 consists of 15 residues. DNA for the CDR3: TGCGCCAGCAGCCAGGAGGGCAGGGCCTACAATGAGCAGTTCTTC. Translating gives CASSQEGRAYNEQFF.

This rearrangement joins TRBV7-9 to TRBJ2-1; the match to TRBD1 covers 11 bases. CDR1 is SEHNR and CDR2 is FQNEAQ in the germline V gene (reference sequence). Trimming removed 5 bases from V and 2 bases from J; junction bases left unmatched: 8. The CDR3 totals 17 residues. The CDR3, as DNA: TGTGCCAGCAGCGGTGGGACAGGGGGGGTAACCTACAATGAGCAGTTCTTC. It specifies CASSGGTGGVTYNEQFF.

V gene TRBV3-1 (or the pseudogene TRBV3-2) combines with J gene TRBJ2-5, with TRBD2 matching over 7 bases. This CDR3 has 16 residues. In germline, CDR1 is LGHDT, CDR2 YNNKEL (reference sequence). V lost 7 bases, J lost 4 bases, and 15 bases stayed unmatched. The CDR3 here is CASTPGLAGDSETQYF. The CDR3 DNA sequence: TGTGCCAGCACTCCCGGACTTGCGGGGGACTCAGAGACCCAGTACTTC.

This chain uses TRBV7-2 with TRBJ1-1, with a tentative D call TRBD1 (5 bases). The V end lost 5 bases, the J end lost 5 bases, and 18 bases lay between the germline ends. This CDR3 contains 15 residues. Germline assignment: CDR1 SGHTA and CDR2 FQGNSA. The CDR3 region has the DNA TGTGCCAGCAGCCCCCGCGGGGGGAGGAGGACTGAAGCTTTCTTT. It codes for CASSPRGGRRTEAFF.